This T cell receptor (beta chain) is drawn from a study of CD8+CD57+ T cells in acquired aplastic anemia. Germline loops: CDR1 LNHDA, CDR2 SQIVND (reference sequence). V was pared by 8 bases and J by 1 base, with 11 bases between. The CDR3 runs 13 residues. Profiling that covered TCR beta VDJ and CDR3 relied on genomic DNA as its template. TCRdb fed the reads into MiXCR, producing one record per CDR3 protein. The sample carries about 81,000 distinct CDR3 sequences, 40% to 50% recorded once. J is TRBJ1-1 and V is TRBV19; TRBD1 might be the D (5 bases). Input material: sorted CD4+, CD8+, or CD8+CD57+ T cells (not recorded which) from PBMCs. The origin of this receptor is a human donor in good health, serving as a control. The CDR3 spells CASADRSNTEAFF. The CDR3 DNA is TGTGCCAGTGCCGACAGATCGAACACTGAAGCTTTCTTT.